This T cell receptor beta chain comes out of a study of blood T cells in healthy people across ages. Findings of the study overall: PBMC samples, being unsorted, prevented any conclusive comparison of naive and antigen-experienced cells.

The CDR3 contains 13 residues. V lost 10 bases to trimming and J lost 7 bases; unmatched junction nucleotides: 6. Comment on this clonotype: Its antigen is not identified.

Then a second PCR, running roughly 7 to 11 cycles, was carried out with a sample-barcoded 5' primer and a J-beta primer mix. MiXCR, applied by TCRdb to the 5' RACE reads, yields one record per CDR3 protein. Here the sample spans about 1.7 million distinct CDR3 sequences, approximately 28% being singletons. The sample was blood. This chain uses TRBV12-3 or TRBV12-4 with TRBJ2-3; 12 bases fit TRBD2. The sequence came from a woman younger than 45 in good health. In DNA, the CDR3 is TGTGCCACCGCTAGCGGGGGGGTGTATACGCAGTATTTT. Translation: CATASGGVYTQYF.